Below are 2 T cell receptor beta chains sequenced from a single sample in a study of blood T cell repertoires in COVID-19. Assay: immunoSEQ multiplex PCR; the TCRdb copy retains only in-frame clones and omits some. The repertoire consists of some 130,000 clones, with 80% to 90% occurring once and the leading ten covering more than 15%. Sequenced material: peripheral blood. The receptor set was obtained from a man aged 45-60 years with active or convalescent COVID-19.

This clone appeared a few times. The CDR3 loop is CASQTGDSYNEQFF. The CDR3 bases are TGCGCCAGTCAGACAGGGGACTCCTACAATGAGCAGTTCTTC. The chain combines TRBV5-1 with TRBJ2-1; 8 bases map to TRBD1. The CDR3 runs 14 residues. The trim removed 8 bases at V and 0 bases at J, leaving 4 bases unmatched. Germline loops: CDR1 SGHRS, CDR2 YFSETQ. The whole variable domain, remainder taken from reference TRBV5-1 and TRBJ2-1, is KAGVTQTPRYLIKTRGQQVTLSCSPISGHRSVSWYQQTPGQGLQFLFEYFSETQRNKGNFPGRFSGRQFSNSRSEMNVSTLELGDSALYLCASQTGDSYNEQFFGPGTRLTVL.

The chain links TRBV5-5 to TRBJ2-1; 7 nucleotides agree with TRBD1. Germline assignment: CDR1 SGHKS and CDR2 YYEKEE (reference sequence). This CDR3 has 16 amino acids. The ends lost 1 base at V and 10 bases at J; junction bases unmatched: 14. In DNA form, the CDR3 reads TGTGCCAGCAGCTTGTACGCGACAGGGTGGTCTCAGGAGCAGTTCTTC. Encoded protein: CASSLYATGWSQEQFF.